One sample yielded the 21 T cell receptor beta chains listed below, sequenced in a study of Ad26.COV2.S vaccination and SARS-CoV-2 variants. The assay was immunoSEQ multiplex PCR, and TCRdb's table has in-frame clones only and misses some. Here the sample spans hundreds of thousands of clones, approximately 83% being singletons. The treatment: some 20 received Ad26.COV2.S at low or high dose, single or two shots; roughly five received placebo; per-sample allocation not given. After the first vaccine or placebo injection, samples were drawn on day 63. Material: peripheral blood, obtained in a trial of Ad26.COV2.S vaccine versus placebo. These receptors were obtained from a person between 18 and 65 years old who received the Ad26.COV2.S COVID-19 vaccine or a placebo.

This chain uses TRBV4-2 with TRBJ2-7, with no clear D. V gave up 4 bases and J gave up 2 bases, with 15 bases separating them. There are 15 residues in the CDR3. Germline V CDR1 and CDR2: LGHNA, YNFKEQ. Here the CDR3 DNA reads TGTGCCAGCAGCCCCGCGGAACGGGCTGCCTACGAGCAGTACTTC. Translating gives CASSPAERAAYEQYF.

The gene calls are TRBV11-3 and TRBJ2-1; TRBD2 matches 8 bases. The germline gives CDR1 SGHNT, CDR2 YENEEA. This CDR3 contains 17 residues. V was clipped by 1 base and J by 6 bases; unmatched bases: 11. DNA for the CDR3: TGTGCCAGCAGCTTAGCGTCCCAGCGACTAGCGAGCAATGAGCAGTTCTTC. Translating it yields CASSLASQRLASNEQFF. Based on the CDR3 plus reference TRBV11-3 and TRBJ2-1, the full variable domain is EAGVVQSPRYKIIEKKQPVAFWCNPISGHNTLYWYLQNLGQGPELLIRYENEEAVDDSQLPKDRFSAERLKGVDSTLKIQPAELGDSAVYLCASSLASQRLASNEQFFGPGTRLTVL.

Comments on this clone: The junction does not match germline at one end; this may be a read error. The chain employs TRBV11-3 and TRBJ1-2; D is possibly TRBD1 (5 bases). Germline CDR1 SGHNT, CDR2 YENEEA. The CDR3 extends over 11 amino acids. CDR3 region: CASSTGRTTAF. For the CDR3, the DNA is TGTGCCAGCAGCACGGGACGGACTACGGCCTTC.

This clone was seen a few times. V is TRBV6-6 and J is TRBJ1-5, with a possible D match to TRBD1 (6 bases). CDR1 is MNHNY and CDR2 is SVGAGI in the germline V gene (reference sequence). The CDR3 covers 12 residues. Between the trimmed V and J ends, which lost 5 bases and 8 bases, there was a span of 10 bases. This CDR3 reads CASSRTEEPQHF. CDR3 DNA: TGTGCCAGCAGTCGGACAGAGGAGCCCCAGCATTTT.

The rearrangement uses TRBV7-2 and TRBJ2-7; 7 bases line up with TRBD1. Looked up from germline, CDR1 is SGHTA and CDR2 is FQGNSA. With V trimmed by 6 bases and J by 1 base, 12 bases remained unmatched. The CDR3 runs 16 residues. The CDR3 reads CASSLRGRAGSYEQYF. The CDR3 DNA reads as TGTGCCAGCAGTCTTAGGGGGCGGGCAGGATCCTACGAGCAGTACTTC.

The V call is TRBV7-9, the J call TRBJ2-3, with D uncertain. The CDR3 consists of 15 residues. The V end lost 3 bases, the J end lost 4 bases, and 14 bases lay between the germline ends. Germline lookup yields CDR1 SEHNR and CDR2 FQNEAQ (reference sequence). The CDR3 sequence: CASSLTFGSPDTQYF. The CDR3 coding sequence is TGTGCCAGCAGCTTGACTTTCGGTTCCCCAGATACGCAGTATTTT.

This clone was counted between two and nine times. V and J are TRBV27 and TRBJ1-6, with 8 bases identical to TRBD1. The length of the CDR3 is 17 residues. V gave up 5 bases and J gave up 4 bases; unmatched junction bases: 10. CDR1 and CDR2 (germline): MNHEY, SMNVEV (reference sequence). In nucleotides, the CDR3 is TGTGCCAGCAGTCCCCGCGGGACAGGCCTTTATAATTCACCCCTCCACTTT. Translating gives CASSPRGTGLYNSPLHF.

This clone appeared a few times. The rearrangement uses TRBV9 and TRBJ2-5; 8 bases are a match to TRBD2. Germline assignment: CDR1 SGDLS and CDR2 YYNGEE. V dropped 4 bases and J dropped 5; count of bases not matched to a gene: 13. The CDR3 length is 16 residues. CDR3 in DNA: TGTGCCAGCAGCAAACTGGGACTAGATAGGGGGGAGACCCAGTACTTC. Amino acids: CASSKLGLDRGETQYF.

The V and J genes are TRBV24-1 and TRBJ1-3; 9 bases are a match to TRBD1. Germline lookup yields CDR1 KGHDR and CDR2 SFDVKD. This CDR3 contains 15 residues. V lost 7 bases and J lost 4; bases outside the gene matches: 7. CDR3 in amino acids: CATSPGTGRGNTIYF. DNA for the CDR3: TGTGCCACCAGCCCCGGGACAGGGCGAGGAAACACCATATATTTT.

Remarks on this clone: At the DNA level, this CDR3 is encoded by other sequences in the same sample as well. CDR3 in DNA: TGTGCCAGCAGTCGGGCTAACTATGGCTACACCTTC. This gives the protein CASSRANYGYTF. The chain joins TRBV2 to TRBJ1-2; D is ambiguous. V gave up 5 bases and J gave up 0 bases, with 4 bases separating them. The CDR3 is 12 amino acids. Germline loops: CDR1 SNHLY, CDR2 FYNNEI.

The chain uses TRBV6-2 or TRBV6-3 and TRBJ2-7; D unclear. The V gene's germline CDR1 is MNHEY and CDR2 SVGEGT. V was pared by 3 bases and J by 5 bases, with 5 bases between. CDR3 length equals 11 residues. The DNA for the CDR3 is TGTGCCAGCAGTTATCACCACGAGCAGTACTTC. It codes for CASSYHHEQYF.

The chain links TRBV4-3 to TRBJ1-2; 7 positions match TRBD1. Germline CDR1 and CDR2: LGHNA and YSLEER. CDR3 length: 15 residues. V shed 2 bases, J shed 4 bases, and the junction held 7 bases outside the gene matches. The CDR3 sequence: CASSQSQGEFYGYTF. The CDR3 DNA sequence: TGCGCCAGCAGCCAATCTCAGGGGGAGTTCTATGGCTACACCTTC.

This chain joins TRBV19 and TRBJ1-2, with TRBD1 matching 10 bases. CDR1 and CDR2 (germline): LNHDA, SQIVND (reference sequence). Trimming cost V 4 bases and J 8 bases; bases outside gene matches: 10. The length of the CDR3 is 15 residues. The CDR3 loop reads CASSTAGTGVRGYTF. For the CDR3, the DNA is TGTGCCAGTAGTACTGCCGGGACAGGGGTAAGGGGCTACACCTTC.

This sequence joins TRBV28 and TRBJ2-5, with TRBD1 matching 8 bases. Germline CDR1 MDHEN, CDR2 SYDVKM. J gave up 3 bases and V 2 bases, and 17 bases lay outside the gene matches. The CDR3 consists of 19 residues. The CDR3 region is CASSLRVRDRSLYEETQYF. The CDR3 bases are TGTGCCAGCAGTTTACGGGTCCGGGACAGGAGCCTATACGAAGAGACCCAGTACTTC.

The V and J genes are TRBV15 and TRBJ2-3, with 7 bases lining up with TRBD2. The CDR3 covers 14 residues. V lost 1 base and J lost 7; bases outside the gene matches: 5. The germline CDR1 and CDR2 sequences are LNHNV and YYDKDF (reference sequence). CDR3 DNA: TGTGCCACCAGCAGAGCGGGGGAGGGGAATACGCAGTATTTT. Encoded protein: CATSRAGEGNTQYF.

This clone was seen a few times. The rearrangement joins TRBV6-5 to TRBJ1-5; maybe TRBD1 (6 bases). The CDR3 contains 13 residues. The V gene lost 7 bases and the J gene lost 3 bases, with 10 bases spanning the gap. Germline CDR1 reads MNHEY; CDR2 reads SVGAGI. CDR3 sequence reads: CASKDRNNQPQHF. Written as DNA, the CDR3 is TGTGCCAGCAAGGACAGAAACAATCAGCCCCAGCATTTT.

J is TRBJ2-5 and V is TRBV10-3; 11 bases line up with TRBD2. CDR3 length: 15 residues. V shed 5 bases, J shed 7 bases, and the junction held 9 bases outside the gene matches. Germline V gene data show CDR1 as ENHRY and CDR2 as SYGVKD. This CDR3 reads CAISPSGGSAGTQYF. In DNA, the CDR3 is TGTGCCATCAGTCCTAGCGGGGGGTCGGCGGGGACCCAGTACTTC.

The gene calls are TRBV4-1 and TRBJ2-7, with 7 bases matching TRBD2. Germline CDR1 and CDR2: MGHRA and YSYEKL. CDR3 size: 15 residues. V was clipped by 1 base and J by 2 bases; unmatched bases: 5. The CDR3 region has the DNA TGCGCCAGCAGCCAAGGTCGGCTAGCGGCCTACGAGCAGTACTTC. This encodes CASSQGRLAAYEQYF.

This clone has only a few counts. This CDR3 reads CASSLNRGGEQYF. The CDR3 bases are TGTGCCAGCAGCCTAAACCGTGGTGGCGAGCAGTACTTC. The rearrangement joins TRBV3-1 (or the pseudogene TRBV3-2) to TRBJ2-7; D is uncertain. The CDR3 runs 13 residues. Germline CDR1 reads LGHDT; CDR2 reads YNNKEL (reference sequence). The germline V and J ends were trimmed by 4 bases and 6 bases, with 13 bases remaining between them.

This chain links TRBV7-9 with TRBJ1-2, with 7 positions matching TRBD1. CDR1 and CDR2 (germline): SEHNR, FQNEAQ (reference sequence). Unmatched junction bases numbered 7, after V lost 5 bases and J lost 4 bases. The CDR3 loop spans 14 amino acids. CDR3: CASSGWDSLYGYTF. In DNA, the CDR3 is TGTGCCAGCAGCGGGTGGGACAGCCTCTATGGCTACACCTTC.

The rearrangement uses TRBV6-5 and TRBJ1-1; a possible D gene is TRBD1 (5 bases). The CDR3 is 16 residues long. V was pared by 2 bases and J by 2 bases, with 15 bases between. CDR1 is MNHEY, CDR2 SVGAGI, per germline. The CDR3 DNA sequence: TGTGCCAGCAGTTACGGCCGGACAACTATTAACACTGAAGCTTTCTTT. Translating it yields CASSYGRTTINTEAFF.